Following are 14 T cell receptor beta chains from one sample sequenced in a study of blood T cell repertoires in COVID-19. TCRdb's copy holds only in-frame clones and misses some; the assay was immunoSEQ multiplex PCR. The table lists 200,000 to 300,000 clones, approximately 90% of them singletons. Sequenced: PBMCs or T cells enriched from blood (not recorded which). These receptors came from a woman aged 35 to 49 with acute COVID-19.

The chain joins TRBV7-2 to TRBJ1-6; D may be TRBD1 (5 bases). Germline-derived CDR1 and CDR2 are SGHTA and FQGNSA. The V gene lost 2 bases and the J gene lost 5 bases, with 10 bases spanning the gap. The length of the CDR3 is 15 residues. The chain's CDR3 is CASSLYQGNNSPLHF. The CDR3 nucleotides read TGTGCCAGCAGCTTATACCAGGGAAATAATTCACCCCTCCACTTT. The entire variable domain, with the rest obtained from reference TRBV7-2 and TRBJ1-6, is as follows: GAGVSQSPSNKVTEKGKDVELRCDPISGHTALYWYRQSLGQGLEFLIYFQGNSAPDKSGLPSDRFSAERTGGSVSTLTIQRTQQEDSAVYLCASSLYQGNNSPLHFGNGTRLTVT.

The chain uses TRBV30 and TRBJ1-5, with TRBD1 as a possible D gene (5 bases). V was shortened by 3 bases and J by 0 bases, with 9 bases between the two germline ends. The CDR3 is made up of 14 amino acids. CDR1 and CDR2 (germline): GTSNPN, SVGIG (reference sequence). The CDR3 DNA reads TGTGCCTGGAGCCAGACAGTTAGCAATCAGCCCCAGCATTTT. Encoded protein: CAWSQTVSNQPQHF.

The V and J genes are TRBV19 and TRBJ1-5; 7 bases align to TRBD1. Germline trimming cut 3 bases from V and 4 bases from J; bases unmatched to any gene: 9. The CDR3 totals 16 residues. Germline lookup yields CDR1 LNHDA and CDR2 SQIVND (reference sequence). CDR3 sequence (DNA): TGTGCCAGTAGTATTGTTGGGACAGACCTTAATCAGCCCCAGCATTTT. Protein: CASSIVGTDLNQPQHF.

The chain joins TRBV5-1 to TRBJ1-3; the D gene is possibly TRBD1 (6 bases). The ends were cut back, 1 base at V and 7 bases at J, with 12 bases in the middle. This CDR3 comprises 14 residues. The germline V gene has CDR1 SGHRS and CDR2 YFSETQ. CDR3 residues: CASSLSRGANTIYF. Here the CDR3 DNA reads TGCGCCAGCAGCTTGTCCAGGGGAGCGAACACCATATATTTT. The full variable domain, with the rest looked up from reference TRBV5-1 and TRBJ1-3, is KAGVTQTPRYLIKTRGQQVTLSCSPISGHRSVSWYQQTPGQGLQFLFEYFSETQRNKGNFPGRFSGRQFSNSRSEMNVSTLELGDSALYLCASSLSRGANTIYFGEGSWLTVV.

The V call is TRBV2, the J call TRBJ2-1; 7 nucleotides agree with TRBD2. With 6 bases clipped from V and 7 bases from J, the junction kept 18 bases outside the gene matches. This CDR3 has 17 residues. Per germline, CDR1 SNHLY and CDR2 FYNNEI. The CDR3 DNA sequence: TGTGCCAGCAGCTTCCGGGACTACGATTCCCTTCGGAATGAGCAGTTCTTC. Translating gives CASSFRDYDSLRNEQFF.

The V and J genes are TRBV10-3 and TRBJ2-7, with 8 bases fitting TRBD2. This CDR3 is built from 15 residues. CDR1 ENHRY and CDR2 SYGVKD come from the germline V gene. V lost 1 base, J lost 5 bases, and 7 bases stayed unmatched. CDR3 nucleotide sequence: TGTGCCATCAGTGAGTTTAGCGGGATTATGGACGAGCAGTACGTC. Its translation is CAISEFSGIMDEQYV.

This clone turned up a few times. This sequence joins TRBV3-1 (or the pseudogene TRBV3-2) and TRBJ1-2; 9 bases are shared with TRBD1. The CDR3 is 16 amino acids. Germline V gives CDR1 LGHDT, CDR2 YNNKEL (reference sequence). J lost 4 bases, V lost 3 bases, and 9 bases had no gene match. CDR3 amino acids: CASSHWDREDGYGYTF. In DNA form, the CDR3 reads TGTGCCAGCAGCCACTGGGACAGGGAAGACGGCTATGGCTACACCTTC.

V usage is TRBV5-6 and J usage is TRBJ2-5, with 8 bases lining up with TRBD2. Trimming took 4 bases from V and 4 from J; bases not matched to a gene: 6. CDR1 SGHDT and CDR2 YYEEEE come from the germline V gene. This CDR3 spans 14 amino acids. The CDR3 DNA reads as TGTGCCAGCAGCCCAAGAGCGGGGGCAGAGACCCAGTACTTC. As protein: CASSPRAGAETQYF. Full variable domain (remainder filled in from reference TRBV5-6 and TRBJ2-5): DAGVTQSPTHLIKTRGQQVTLRCSPKSGHDTVSWYQQALGQGPQFIFQYYEEEERQRGNFPDRFSGHQFPNYSSELNVNALLLGDSALYLCASSPRAGAETQYFGPGTRLLVL.

This clone is a singleton in its sample. The rearrangement joins TRBV7-8 to TRBJ2-2, with D possibly TRBD2 on 6 matching bases. The ends were cut back, 1 base at V and 5 bases at J, with 11 bases in the middle. In germline, CDR1 is SGHVS, CDR2 FQNEAQ. The CDR3 covers 15 residues. CDR3 DNA: TGTGCCAGCAGCTTAGAGATGGAGGGAACCGGGGAGCTGTTTTTT. This translates into CASSLEMEGTGELFF.

The V and J genes are TRBV18 and TRBJ1-3, with a tentative D call TRBD1 (5 bases). Trimming took off 3 bases at V and 0 bases at J, with 24 bases between the two ends. The CDR3 is made up of 20 amino acids. Germline CDR1 reads KGHSH; CDR2 reads LQKENI. Here the CDR3 DNA reads TGTGCCAGCTCACCCGGTGTGGCGTGGGGTAGACAGTCCTCTGGAAACACCATATATTTT. Protein: CASSPGVAWGRQSSGNTIYF.

The chain recombines TRBV7-2 with TRBJ2-2; TRBD2 is a possible D gene (7 bases). Germline V gene sequence: CDR1 SGHTA, CDR2 FQGNSA. V was cut by 4 bases and J by 8 bases, with 11 bases left in between. The CDR3 totals 13 residues. CDR3 residues: CASSWGGGGELFF. The CDR3 DNA follows: TGTGCCAGCAGCTGGGGAGGGGGAGGGGAGCTGTTTTTT.

J is TRBJ1-4 and V is TRBV5-5, with D tentatively TRBD1 (5 bases). V lost 5 bases and J lost 0, with 11 bases in between. The CDR3 length is 15 residues. The germline V gene encodes CDR1 SGHKS and CDR2 YYEKEE (reference sequence). The CDR3 nucleotides are TGTGCCAGCAGTCGAGGGACTGCAACTAATGAAAAACTGTTTTTT. Translated: CASSRGTATNEKLFF.

CDR3 region: CAWSLMAGGRTDTQYF. The CDR3 coding sequence is TGTGCCTGGAGCCTTATGGCGGGGGGGCGGACAGATACGCAGTATTTT. The chain combines TRBV30 with TRBJ2-3, with 9 bases that match TRBD2. The V segment lost 3 bases and the J segment 3 bases; nucleotides outside the gene matches: 10. This CDR3 is 16 amino acids long. CDR1 is GTSNPN, CDR2 SVGIG, per germline (reference sequence).

The chain employs TRBV2 and TRBJ1-3; D is undetermined. CDR1 and CDR2 from the germline V gene are SNHLY and FYNNEI. The CDR3 extends over 16 amino acids. V was shortened by 3 bases and J by 0 bases, with 12 bases between the two germline ends. CDR3 sequence (DNA): TGTGCCAGCAGTGACACATTTTCCAACTCTGGAAACACCATATATTTT. Translation: CASSDTFSNSGNTIYF.